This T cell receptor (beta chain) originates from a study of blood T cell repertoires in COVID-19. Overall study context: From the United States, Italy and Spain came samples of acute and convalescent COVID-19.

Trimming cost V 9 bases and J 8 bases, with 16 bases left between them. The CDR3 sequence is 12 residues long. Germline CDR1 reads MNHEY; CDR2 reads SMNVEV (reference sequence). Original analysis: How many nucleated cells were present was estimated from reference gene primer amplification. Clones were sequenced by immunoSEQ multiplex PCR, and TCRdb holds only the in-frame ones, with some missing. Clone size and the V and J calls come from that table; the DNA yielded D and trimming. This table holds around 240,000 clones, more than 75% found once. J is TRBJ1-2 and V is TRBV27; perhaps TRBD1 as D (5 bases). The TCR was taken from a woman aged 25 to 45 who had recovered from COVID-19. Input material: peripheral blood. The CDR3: CARRWTGGGYTF. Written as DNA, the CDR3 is TGTGCCAGAAGGTGGACCGGGGGAGGCTACACCTTC.